The 17 T cell receptor beta chains reported below all come from one sample, sequenced in a study of blood T cell repertoires in COVID-19. The repertoire was sequenced with immunoSEQ multiplex PCR; TCRdb's copy has only in-frame clones and lacks some. The sample has approximately 330,000 clones; around 89% are singletons. The sequenced sample consisted of peripheral blood. These TCRs come from a woman in her 40s with COVID-19, enrolled during active disease.

This chain links TRBV28 with TRBJ2-7; no clear D gene. V dropped 2 bases and J dropped 4 bases, with 6 bases sitting between them. There are 12 residues in the CDR3. The germline V gene has CDR1 MDHEN and CDR2 SYDVKM. The CDR3, as DNA: TGTGCCAGCAGTTTAGTGGCATACGAGCAGTACTTC. Amino acid sequence: CASSLVAYEQYF.

The gene calls are TRBV4-3 and TRBJ2-2; D possibly corresponds to TRBD2 (5 bases). The V end was cut by 0 bases, the J end by 4 bases, with 12 bases between. This CDR3 region has 16 residues. The germline V gene has CDR1 LGHNA and CDR2 YSLEER. The DNA for the CDR3 is TGCGCCAGCAGCCAAGAAGCCGGGGTCAGCACCGGGGAGCTGTTTTTT. This gives the protein CASSQEAGVSTGELFF.

The J gene is TRBJ2-3, the V gene TRBV28, with 10 bases aligning to TRBD2. CDR1 and CDR2 (germline): MDHEN, SYDVKM. Germline trimming cut 8 bases from V and 3 bases from J; bases unmatched to any gene: 11. This CDR3 has 16 amino acids. The CDR3 DNA sequence: TGTGCCAGCCGTTCAGCGGGAGGGACGGGAACAGATACGCAGTATTTT. It encodes CASRSAGGTGTDTQYF. The full variable domain, its missing parts supplied by reference TRBV28 and TRBJ2-3, is DVKVTQSSRYLVKRTGEKVFLECVQDMDHENMFWYRQDPGLGLRLIYFSYDVKMKEKGDIPEGYSVSREKKERFSLILESASTNQTSMYLCASRSAGGTGTDTQYFGPGTRLTVL.

This clone was seen once. The chain joins TRBV5-5 to TRBJ1-4, with D hard to call. Trimming took off 5 bases at V and 8 bases at J, with 19 bases between the two ends. Looked up from germline, CDR1 is SGHKS and CDR2 is YYEKEE (reference sequence). CDR3 size: 15 residues. CDR3 protein: CASRTGSPLGEKLFF. In nucleotides, the CDR3 is TGTGCCAGCAGAACGGGGTCTCCCCTGGGAGAAAAACTGTTTTTT.

This clone was counted once. The V and J genes are TRBV27 and TRBJ2-2; 7 bases line up with TRBD1. Germline V gene data show CDR1 as MNHEY and CDR2 as SMNVEV (reference sequence). Unmatched junction bases numbered 7, after V lost 0 bases and J lost 0 bases. The CDR3 length is 18 residues. CDR3 amino acids: CASSLSYTGTANTGELFF. The CDR3 region has the DNA TGTGCCAGCAGTTTATCGTACACCGGGACAGCGAACACCGGGGAGCTGTTTTTT.

The chain has TRBV30 and TRBJ1-3; the match to TRBD1 covers 7 bases. Germline V gene lookup returns CDR1 GTSNPN and CDR2 SVGIG (reference sequence). CDR3 length: 14 amino acids. V dropped 6 bases and J dropped 0; count of bases not matched to a gene: 5. CDR3 DNA sequence: TGTGCCTGTTCGGGGACAGTCTCTGGAAACACCATATATTTT. It codes for CACSGTVSGNTIYF.

This rearrangement joins TRBV5-6 to TRBJ1-1; perhaps TRBD1 as D (5 bases). The germline V gene encodes CDR1 SGHDT and CDR2 YYEEEE. The CDR3 consists of 13 residues. The ends were cut back, 6 bases at V and 5 bases at J, with 14 bases in the middle. The CDR3 is CASNLREATEAFF. Written as DNA, the CDR3 is TGTGCCAGCAACCTCAGGGAGGCGACTGAAGCTTTCTTT.

This chain connects TRBV6-2 or TRBV6-3 to TRBJ2-1; the match to TRBD2 covers 9 bases. V lost 2 bases to trimming and J lost 2 bases; unmatched junction nucleotides: 7. The CDR3 has 17 residues. Germline CDR1 MNHEY, CDR2 SVGEGT. CDR3 sequence reads: CASSYAASGATYNEQFF. The CDR3 DNA sequence: TGTGCCAGCAGTTACGCGGCTAGCGGGGCCACCTACAATGAGCAGTTCTTC.

The rearrangement links TRBV6-6 to TRBJ2-7; tentatively, D is TRBD1 (6 bases). Trimming cost V 2 bases and J 2 bases, with 10 bases left between them. Germline V gives CDR1 MNHNY, CDR2 SVGAGI (reference sequence). The CDR3 spans 14 residues. The CDR3 DNA reads as TGTGCCAGCAGTTACCTGGACAGACCCTACGAGCAGTACTTC. Translated, it gives CASSYLDRPYEQYF.

The chain combines TRBV15 with TRBJ1-3; TRBD1 might be the D (5 bases). The CDR3 spans 18 residues. Trimming took 0 bases from V and 2 from J, leaving 17 bases between them. Per the germline V gene, CDR1 is LNHNV and CDR2 is YYDKDF (reference sequence). The CDR3 loop is CATSRDPFGGSTGNTIYF. The CDR3 DNA reads as TGTGCCACCAGCAGAGATCCCTTTGGGGGGAGTACTGGAAACACCATATATTTT. Complete variable domain (other parts from reference TRBV15 and TRBJ1-3): DAMVIQNPRYQVTQFGKPVTLSCSQTLNHNVMYWYQQKSSQAPKLLFHYYDKDFNNEADTPDNFQSRRPNTSFCFLDIRSPGLGDTAMYLCATSRDPFGGSTGNTIYFGEGSWLTVV.

The genes are TRBV7-2 and TRBJ1-2, with 8 bases fitting TRBD1. Germline values: CDR1 SGHTA, CDR2 FQGNSA. This CDR3 has 14 amino acids. Trimming cost V 4 bases and J 4 bases; bases outside gene matches: 5. The CDR3 here is CASSSPTGGYGYTF. For the CDR3, the DNA is TGTGCCAGCAGCTCCCCCACAGGGGGCTATGGCTACACCTTC. Combining the CDR3 with reference TRBV7-2 and TRBJ1-2 gives the whole variable domain GAGVSQSPSNKVTEKGKDVELRCDPISGHTALYWYRQSLGQGLEFLIYFQGNSAPDKSGLPSDRFSAERTGGSVSTLTIQRTQQEDSAVYLCASSSPTGGYGYTFGSGTRLTVV.

This clone was observed a single time. This sequence joins TRBV10-3 and TRBJ2-3, with D maybe TRBD2 (5 bases). Deletions cut 6 bases from V and 2 bases from J, with 15 bases between. CDR3 length equals 15 residues. The germline V gene encodes CDR1 ENHRY and CDR2 SYGVKD. The DNA for the CDR3 is TGTGCCATCAGGCCCACTAGTGTCGACACAGATACGCAGTATTTT. Protein: CAIRPTSVDTDTQYF.

The gene calls are TRBV7-2 and TRBJ2-7, with 9 bases fitting TRBD1. Germline V gives CDR1 SGHTA, CDR2 FQGNSA. The CDR3 sequence is 16 residues long. With V trimmed by 1 base and J by 2 bases, 6 bases remained unmatched. CDR3 sequence (DNA): TGTGCCAGCAGCTTAGTGGGACAGGGACAAACCTACGAGCAGTACTTC. Translation: CASSLVGQGQTYEQYF.

The chain couples TRBV28 to TRBJ1-6; perhaps TRBD1 as D (5 bases). The CDR3 runs to 18 residues. The V gene's germline CDR1 is MDHEN and CDR2 SYDVKM. Trimming left V 6 bases short and J 0 bases short, with 18 bases between. The DNA of the CDR3 is TGTGCCAGCAGACCCCGACAGAAAGCGAGCTCCTATAATTCACCCCTCCACTTT. The encoded protein is CASRPRQKASSYNSPLHF.

This chain uses TRBV7-2 with TRBJ2-7, with TRBD2 as a possible D gene (5 bases). The V and J ends lost 5 bases and 5 bases respectively, with 16 bases between them. Germline V gene sequence: CDR1 SGHTA, CDR2 FQGNSA. This CDR3 has 14 residues. CDR3 DNA: TGTGCCAGCAGCCGGAAGGGCGCCGGGGACGAGCAGTACTTC. It encodes CASSRKGAGDEQYF.

The V call is TRBV6-6, the J call TRBJ1-5; D may be TRBD1 (6 bases). This CDR3 contains 16 residues. With 5 bases removed from V and 1 base from J, the gap between germline ends came to 15 bases. CDR1 and CDR2 from the germline V gene are MNHNY and SVGAGI (reference sequence). Here the CDR3 reads CASSLRQQGSNQPQHF. The CDR3, as DNA: TGTGCCAGCAGTCTCCGACAGCAGGGGAGCAATCAGCCCCAGCATTTT.

The table lists this clone with a few counts. The chain recombines TRBV15 with TRBJ1-5; D perhaps matches TRBD1 (6 bases). CDR1 LNHNV and CDR2 YYDKDF come from the germline V gene (reference sequence). This CDR3 is built from 15 residues. V dropped 3 bases and J dropped 0 bases, with 9 bases sitting between them. The CDR3 sequence is CATSRAGDSNQPQHF. In nucleotides, the CDR3 is TGTGCCACCAGCAGGGCAGGGGATAGCAATCAGCCCCAGCATTTT.